Below are 4 T cell receptor beta chains sequenced from a single sample in a study of T cell repertoires in cytomegalovirus infection. Their antigen targets remain unknown. TCRdb processed the reads anew with MiXCR; each CDR3 protein has one entry. The data contain approximately 910,000 distinct CDR3 sequences, approximately 31% of them singletons. Sequencing was performed on cultured CD8+ T cells from PBMCs, taken from culture after CMV antigen stimulation. These receptors were obtained from a human donor in good health (CMV status not recorded). Some clones in this sample may be carry-over from other donors' samples.

This clonotype occurred many times. One end of the junction does not line up with germline, which may come from a read error. The rearrangement joins TRBV7-9 to TRBJ2-1; D remains unclear. The CDR3 has 12 amino acids. CDR1 and CDR2 from the germline V gene are SEHNR and FQNEAQ (reference sequence). The CDR3 spells CASSSLRNEQFF. The CDR3 nucleotides are TGCGCCAGCAGCAGCCTACGGAATGAGCAGTTCTTC.

This clonotype occurred many times. The chain recombines TRBV12-5 with TRBJ2-2, with TRBD1 as a possible D gene (6 bases). The CDR3 is 14 residues long. The V gene's germline CDR1 is LGHNT and CDR2 FRNRAP. The V gene lost 5 bases and the J gene lost 5 bases, with 12 bases spanning the gap. This CDR3 reads CASGPNGQTGELFF. The CDR3 DNA sequence: TGTGCTAGTGGTCCCAACGGACAGACCGGGGAGCTGTTTTTT.

J is TRBJ2-2 and V is TRBV10-3; TRBD2 matches 14 bases. The germline CDR1 and CDR2 sequences are ENHRY and SYGVKD. The CDR3 spans 16 residues. V lost 11 bases and J lost 0; bases outside the gene matches: 5. The CDR3 DNA sequence: TGTGCCGCGACTAGCGGGGGGGCCCCGAACACCGGGGAGCTGTTTTTT. This translates into CAATSGGAPNTGELFF.

This clonotype was counted between two and nine times. V gene TRBV6-1 combines with J gene TRBJ1-1; the match to TRBD1 covers 7 bases. The CDR3 runs 18 residues. V gave up 1 base and J gave up 0 bases; unmatched junction bases: 11. Germline lookup yields CDR1 MNHNS and CDR2 SASEGT. CDR3: CASSEEGGSRGMNTEAFF. CDR3 sequence (DNA): TGTGCCAGCAGTGAAGAAGGCGGGAGCAGGGGGATGAACACTGAAGCTTTCTTT.